This T cell receptor beta chain was identified in a study of cytomegalovirus exposure and HLA in healthy donors. V was cut by 7 bases and J by 4 bases, with 14 bases left in between. Germline assignment: CDR1 SGHRS and CDR2 YFSETQ. This CDR3 has 14 amino acids. Here immunoSEQ multiplex PCR was the method, and the copy in TCRdb shows in-frame clones only, minus some. Of 250,000 to 400,000 clones listed, roughly 86% are singletons. To note about this clone: Its specificity is unknown.

Whole-study findings and limits: Later, an analysis found that TCR clusters from the first cohort tended to co-occur in the 110 or so validation repertoires. Among TCR sequences, most were rare, though some public TCRs appeared in many donors.

Source material: PBMCs. The rearrangement joins TRBV5-1 to TRBJ2-2; D is possibly TRBD2 (7 bases). This TCR derives from a man aged 25 to 40 in good health and CMV-seronegative. The CDR3 DNA follows: TGCGCCAGCGGCGAGGGGGGGCGCACCGGGGAGCTGTTTTTT. Its translation is CASGEGGRTGELFF.